This T cell receptor (beta chain) came from a study of neurological immune-mediated disorders. This clonotype occurred many times. The CDR3 extends over 16 amino acids. The J segment lost 1 base and the V segment lost 4 bases, leaving 7 bases of the junction unmatched. Per germline, CDR1 SGHRS and CDR2 YFSETQ. TCRdb processed the 5' RACE reads anew with MiXCR; each CDR3 protein has one entry. The sample has around 13,000 distinct CDR3 sequences, about 10% seen once. This chain joins TRBV5-1 and TRBJ2-5, with 10 bases lining up with TRBD2. What was sequenced was PBMCs. The receptor was isolated from a woman between 35 and 50 years old in good health. Here the CDR3 reads CASSIGLAEFQETQYF. The CDR3 region has the DNA TGCGCCAGCAGCATTGGACTAGCGGAATTCCAAGAGACCCAGTACTTC.